This TCR beta chain was documented in a study of blood T cell repertoires in COVID-19. Original methodology: The assay estimated nucleated cells by amplifying reference gene primers. Method: immunoSEQ multiplex PCR; TCRdb's copy keeps in-frame clones and lacks some. V, J and clone size reflect that table, while D and trimming were determined from the DNA. The sample shows about 130,000 clones, 81% of them seen only once. This CDR3 region has 14 residues. V lost 0 bases and J 5 bases, leaving 10 bases between the germline ends. The germline CDR1 and CDR2 sequences are ENHRY and SYGVKD. The rearrangement uses TRBV10-3 and TRBJ1-1; D unclear. Sequencing was carried out using peripheral blood. The source is a man aged 30 to 45 with COVID-19, enrolled during active disease. DNA for the CDR3: TGTGCCATCAGTGAGTCTCGGGTTAGGACTGAAGCTTTCTTT. It codes for CAISESRVRTEAFF.